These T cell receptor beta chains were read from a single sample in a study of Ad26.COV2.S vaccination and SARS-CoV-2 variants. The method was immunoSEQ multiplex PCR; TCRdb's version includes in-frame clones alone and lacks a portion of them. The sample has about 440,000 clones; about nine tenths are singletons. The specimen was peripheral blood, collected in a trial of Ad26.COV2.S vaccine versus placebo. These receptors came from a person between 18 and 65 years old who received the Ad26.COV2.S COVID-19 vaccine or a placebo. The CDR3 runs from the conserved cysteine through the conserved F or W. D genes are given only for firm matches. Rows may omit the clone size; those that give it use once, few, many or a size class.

CDR3nt: TGTGCCAGCAGTTTAGCGGGAGGCTTGTACGAGCAGTACTTC
CDR3aa: CASSLAGGLYEQYF
d_gene: TRBD2
abundance: few
v_gene: TRBV27
j_gene: TRBJ2-7

CDR3nt: TGTGCCAGCCGTCGGGACTCCAGCAACCCCTACGAGCAGTACTTC
CDR3aa: CASRRDSSNPYEQYF
d_gene: NA
abundance: NA
v_gene: TRBV28
j_gene: TRBJ2-7

CDR3nt: TGTGCCAGCAGCCAAGTAGCGGGGACCGGGGAGCTGTTTTTT
CDR3aa: CASSQVAGTGELFF
d_gene: TRBD2
abundance: NA
v_gene: TRBV3-1/TRBV3-2
j_gene: TRBJ2-2

CDR3nt: TGCGGGGGGAGGGGCATAGAGACCCAGTACTTC
CDR3aa: CGGRGIETQYF
d_gene: TRBD2
abundance: NA
v_gene: TRBV20-1
j_gene: TRBJ2-5

CDR3nt: TGTGCCAGCAGCTTAGGTCCCAGCGGGAGGGCCATACGCACAGATACGCAGTATTTT
CDR3aa: CASSLGPSGRAIRTDTQYF
d_gene: TRBD2
abundance: few
v_gene: TRBV7-6
j_gene: TRBJ2-3

CDR3nt: TGCGCCAGCAGCCACTTGGGACAGGGGGCTGTTGGCTACACCTTC
CDR3aa: CASSHLGQGAVGYTF
d_gene: TRBD1
abundance: NA
v_gene: TRBV4-1
j_gene: TRBJ1-2

CDR3nt: TGTGCCAGCTCACCGGCGACTGGTGCCTCTGGGGCCAACGTCCTGACTTTC
CDR3aa: CASSPATGASGANVLTF
d_gene: NA
abundance: NA
v_gene: TRBV18
j_gene: TRBJ2-6

CDR3nt: TGTGCCAGCAGCTTGGCAGCGGGGGGCCTCTCTGGAAACACCATATATTTT
CDR3aa: CASSLAAGGLSGNTIYF
d_gene: NA
abundance: NA
v_gene: TRBV5-4
j_gene: TRBJ1-3

CDR3nt: TGTGCCAGCAGCGTAGTGTCAGGGTACGGCTACACCTTC
CDR3aa: CASSVVSGYGYTF
d_gene: NA
abundance: NA
v_gene: TRBV9
j_gene: TRBJ1-2

CDR3nt: TGTGCCAGCAGTTTATCTGGCCCGGGTGGGGCCAACGTCCTGACTTTC
CDR3aa: CASSLSGPGGANVLTF
d_gene: NA
abundance: NA
v_gene: TRBV28
j_gene: TRBJ2-6

CDR3nt: TGTGCCAGCAGCCAAGATGGAGGGGCGGCATACAATGAGCAGTTCTTC
CDR3aa: CASSQDGGAAYNEQFF
d_gene: NA
abundance: NA
v_gene: TRBV3-1/TRBV3-2
j_gene: TRBJ2-1

CDR3nt: TGTGCCAGCAGTGATCGGGACATCAGAGAGACCCAGTACTTC
CDR3aa: CASSDRDIRETQYF
d_gene: NA
abundance: NA
v_gene: TRBV2
j_gene: TRBJ2-5

CDR3nt: TGTGCCAGCAGCTTAGGGGGGCAGACTCAAGAGACCCAGTACTTC
CDR3aa: CASSLGGQTQETQYF
d_gene: NA
abundance: NA
v_gene: TRBV11-3
j_gene: TRBJ2-5

CDR3nt: TGTGCCAGCAGCCAAGTGACAGGGCGGTTGGAGTGGACTGAAGCTTTCTTT
CDR3aa: CASSQVTGRLEWTEAFF
d_gene: TRBD1
abundance: NA
v_gene: TRBV3-1/TRBV3-2
j_gene: TRBJ1-1

CDR3nt: TGTGCCAGCAGCACACGGACAGGGCTAACCTACGAGCAGTACTTC
CDR3aa: CASSTRTGLTYEQYF
d_gene: TRBD1
abundance: NA
v_gene: TRBV7-8
j_gene: TRBJ2-7

CDR3nt: TGTGCCAGTAGTACGGGACAGGGGGCGGCTAATGAAAAACTGTTTTTT
CDR3aa: CASSTGQGAANEKLFF
d_gene: TRBD1
abundance: NA
v_gene: TRBV19
j_gene: TRBJ1-4

CDR3nt: TGTGCCTGGAGTTCTCGTGGGGGGGGCACAGATACGCAGTATTTT
CDR3aa: CAWSSRGGGTDTQYF
d_gene: TRBD2
abundance: NA
v_gene: TRBV30
j_gene: TRBJ2-3